This T cell receptor beta chain was captured by sequencing in a study of regulatory T cells in long-lasting Graves disease. Germline V gene sequence: CDR1 SGHAT, CDR2 FQDESV (reference sequence). The CDR3 has 14 amino acids. The V segment lost 3 bases and the J segment 4 bases; nucleotides outside the gene matches: 5. This clonotype has only a few counts. Time point of the sample: persistent/refractory GD, antithyroid drugs over 5 years with positive TRAb. From PBMCs, RNA was extracted and then used to make the TCR library. As a group, patients came from one endocrinology department in Xi'an, China. TCR beta libraries were built with iRepertoire HTBI primers and Arm-PCR of CDR3 regions. TCRdb independently ran MiXCR on the multiplex PCR reads; one entry per CDR3 protein. The sample shows around 510,000 distinct CDR3 sequences, around 21% of them seen only once.

The sequences come from peripheral blood mononuclear cells (PBMCs), collected when the disease was refractory, from a patient treated with antithyroid drugs. The V gene is TRBV11-1, the J gene TRBJ1-2; TRBD1 matches 7 bases. The TCR was taken from a female donor with Graves disease. The CDR3 DNA follows: TGTGCCAGCAGCTTCTCAGGGGGGAGCTATGGCTACACCTTC. Translated, it gives CASSFSGGSYGYTF.